Listed here are 3 T cell receptor beta chains from one sample, sequenced in a study of blood T cell repertoires in COVID-19. Generated by immunoSEQ multiplex PCR, the TCRdb table keeps only in-frame clones and is missing some. The profile shows approximately 400,000 clones, around 88% of them singletons. Specimen: peripheral blood. Source of these receptors: a woman in her fifties or sixties with COVID-19, enrolled during active disease.

The rearrangement links TRBV30 to TRBJ2-3; D gene uncertain. V lost 2 bases and J 2 bases, leaving 5 bases between the germline ends. The CDR3 has 12 residues. CDR1 is GTSNPN and CDR2 is SVGIG in the germline V gene (reference sequence). The CDR3 here is CAWSFLTDTQYF. CDR3 DNA sequence: TGTGCCTGGAGTTTCCTCACAGATACGCAGTATTTT.

The V and J genes are TRBV15 and TRBJ2-2, with 10 nucleotides matching TRBD1. CDR1 and CDR2 from the germline V gene are LNHNV and YYDKDF (reference sequence). Losses at the gene ends were 7 bases for V and 6 bases for J; bases not matched to a gene: 5. The CDR3 runs 14 residues. This CDR3 is CATIRDRGAGELFF. CDR3 nucleotide sequence: TGTGCCACCATCCGGGACAGGGGTGCCGGGGAGCTGTTTTTT.

The rearrangement uses TRBV2 and TRBJ2-3; the match to TRBD2 covers 15 bases. In germline, CDR1 is SNHLY, CDR2 FYNNEI. There are 19 residues in the CDR3. J was trimmed by 2 bases and V by 6 bases; bases with no gene match: 12. Here the CDR3 DNA reads TGTGCCAGCAGAGCTAGAACCGGGACTAGCGGGGGGTCCACAGATACGCAGTATTTT. Translated: CASRARTGTSGGSTDTQYF.